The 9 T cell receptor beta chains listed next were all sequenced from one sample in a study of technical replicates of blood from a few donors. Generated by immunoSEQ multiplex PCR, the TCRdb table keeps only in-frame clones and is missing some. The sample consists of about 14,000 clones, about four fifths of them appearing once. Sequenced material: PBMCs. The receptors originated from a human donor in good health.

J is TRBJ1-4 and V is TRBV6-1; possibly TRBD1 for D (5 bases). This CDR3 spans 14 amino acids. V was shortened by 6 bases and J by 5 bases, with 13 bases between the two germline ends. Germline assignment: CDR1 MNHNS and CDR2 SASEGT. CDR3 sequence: CASSLDRKNEKLFF. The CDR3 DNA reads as TGTGCCAGCAGCCTCGACAGAAAAAATGAAAAACTGTTTTTT.

CDR3 nucleotides: TGTGCCAGCAGCTTAGGGCTAGCGGGAGTTGGAGATACGCAGTATTTT. It specifies CASSLGLAGVGDTQYF. V gene TRBV7-7 combines with J gene TRBJ2-3, with 10 bases lining up with TRBD2. V lost 1 base to trimming and J lost 5 bases; unmatched junction nucleotides: 6. The CDR3 spans 16 residues. Germline V gene data show CDR1 as SSHAT and CDR2 as FNYEAQ (reference sequence).

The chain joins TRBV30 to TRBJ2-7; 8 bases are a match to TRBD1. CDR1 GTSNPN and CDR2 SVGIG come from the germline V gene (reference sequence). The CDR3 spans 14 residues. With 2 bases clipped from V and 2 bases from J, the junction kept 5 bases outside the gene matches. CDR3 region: CAWSTGTGTYEQYF. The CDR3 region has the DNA TGTGCCTGGAGTACCGGGACAGGTACCTACGAGCAGTACTTC.

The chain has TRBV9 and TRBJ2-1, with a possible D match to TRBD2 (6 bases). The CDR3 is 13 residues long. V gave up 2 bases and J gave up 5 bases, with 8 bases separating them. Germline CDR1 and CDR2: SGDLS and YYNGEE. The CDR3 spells CASSVGTHNEQFF. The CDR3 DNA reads TGTGCCAGCAGCGTGGGGACTCACAATGAGCAGTTCTTC.

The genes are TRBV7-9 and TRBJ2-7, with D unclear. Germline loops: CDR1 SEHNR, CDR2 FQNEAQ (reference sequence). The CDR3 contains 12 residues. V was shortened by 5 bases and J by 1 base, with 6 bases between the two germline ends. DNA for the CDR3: TGTGCCAGCAGCGATCAGTCCTACGAGCAGTACTTC. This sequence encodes CASSDQSYEQYF.

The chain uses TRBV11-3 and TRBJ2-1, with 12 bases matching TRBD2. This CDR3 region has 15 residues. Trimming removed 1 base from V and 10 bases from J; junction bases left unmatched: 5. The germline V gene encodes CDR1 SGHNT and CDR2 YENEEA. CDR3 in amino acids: CASSLGASGRVEQFF. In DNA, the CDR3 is TGTGCCAGCAGCTTAGGGGCTAGCGGGAGGGTAGAGCAGTTCTTC.

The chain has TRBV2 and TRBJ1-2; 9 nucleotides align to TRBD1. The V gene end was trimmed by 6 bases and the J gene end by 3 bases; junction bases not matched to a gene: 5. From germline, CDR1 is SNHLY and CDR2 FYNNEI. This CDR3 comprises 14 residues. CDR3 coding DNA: TGTGCCAGCAGCGGACAGGGGAGGGACTATGGCTACACCTTC. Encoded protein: CASSGQGRDYGYTF.

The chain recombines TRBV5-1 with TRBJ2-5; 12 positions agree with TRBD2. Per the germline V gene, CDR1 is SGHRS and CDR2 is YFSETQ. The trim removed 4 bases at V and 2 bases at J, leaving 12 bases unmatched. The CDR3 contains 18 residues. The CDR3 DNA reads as TGCGCCAGCAGCGTTGGGGGGACTAGCGGGCGCATACAAGAGACCCAGTACTTC. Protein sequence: CASSVGGTSGRIQETQYF.

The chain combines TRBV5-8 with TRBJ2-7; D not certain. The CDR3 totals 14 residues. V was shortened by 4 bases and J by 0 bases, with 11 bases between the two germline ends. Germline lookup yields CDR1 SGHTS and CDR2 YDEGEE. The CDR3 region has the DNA TGTGCCAGCAGCCTGAGAAGTGGCTCCTACGAGCAGTACTTC. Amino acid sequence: CASSLRSGSYEQYF. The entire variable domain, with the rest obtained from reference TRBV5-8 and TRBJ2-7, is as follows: EAGVTQSPTHLIKTRGQQATLRCSPISGHTSVYWYQQALGLGLQFLLWYDEGEERNRGNFPPRFSGRQFPNYSSELNVNALELEDSALYLCASSLRSGSYEQYFGPGTRLTVT.